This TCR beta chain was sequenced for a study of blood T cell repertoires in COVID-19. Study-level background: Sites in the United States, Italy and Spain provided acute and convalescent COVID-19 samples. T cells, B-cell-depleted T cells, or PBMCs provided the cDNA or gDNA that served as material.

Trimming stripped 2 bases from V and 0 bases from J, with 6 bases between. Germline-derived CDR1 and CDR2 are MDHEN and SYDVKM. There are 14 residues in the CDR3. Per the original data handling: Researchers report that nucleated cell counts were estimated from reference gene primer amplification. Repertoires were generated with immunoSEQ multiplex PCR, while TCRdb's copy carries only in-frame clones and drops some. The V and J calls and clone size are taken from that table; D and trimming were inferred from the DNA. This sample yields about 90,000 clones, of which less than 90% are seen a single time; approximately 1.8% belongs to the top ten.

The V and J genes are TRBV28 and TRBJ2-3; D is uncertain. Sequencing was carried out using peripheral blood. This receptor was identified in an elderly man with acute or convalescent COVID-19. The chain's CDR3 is CASSLAASTDTQYF. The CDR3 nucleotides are TGTGCCAGCAGTTTAGCGGCTAGCACAGATACGCAGTATTTT.